This T cell receptor beta chain was sequenced during a study of shared clonotypes between healthy human individuals. Regarding the study as a whole: The donor pool, a small one, limited the genetic and exposure-history diversity represented.

Clones were sequenced by immunoSEQ multiplex PCR, and TCRdb holds only the in-frame ones, with some missing. In the table there are about 2.2 million clones, just under 95% of which are singletons. Naive-designated CD8 cells lacked CD45RO, were positively enriched for CCR7, and omitted terminally differentiated effector memory CD45RA+ cells. CDR1 is LNHDA and CDR2 is SQIVND in the germline V gene (reference sequence). The length of the CDR3 is 23 residues. V gave up 3 bases and J gave up 4 bases, with 38 bases separating them. A remark on this clone: Its specificity is not known.

The sequence was obtained from a man aged 18 to 29 in good health. Some clones in this sample may be carry-over from other donors' samples. The chain recombines TRBV19 with TRBJ2-3, with TRBD1 as a possible D gene (5 bases). The sequencing sample was made of naive CD8+ T cells from PBMCs. CDR3 amino acids: CASSILSATMIQDPAFRADTQYF. The CDR3 coding sequence is TGTGCCAGTAGTATTCTCTCTGCCACGATGATTCAGGACCCTGCTTTCAGGGCAGATACGCAGTATTTT.